This TCR beta chain was sequenced during a study of identical twins. Study-level points and caveats: Within monozygotic twins, out-of-frame TCR alpha sharing was underestimated by the models. Cord blood beta clonotypes present at high abundance carried fewer insertions; no such pattern appeared in memory repertoires.

The V end was cut by 1 base, the J end by 5 bases, with 11 bases between. Germline V CDR1 and CDR2: SGHTA, FQGNSA. This CDR3 is built from 14 residues. TCRdb redid the calling of the 5' RACE reads with MiXCR, one entry per CDR3 protein. The sample has 350,000 to 600,000 distinct CDR3 sequences, 12% to 15% seen once. Comments on this clonotype: Its cognate antigen is unknown.

This sample also belongs to another study, concerning yellow fever vaccine responses in identical twins. That report adds: After vaccination, twins' T cell response reportedly seemed partly convergent, partly personalized.

What was sequenced was CD4+ T cells sorted from blood. The sequence derives from a woman younger than 35 in good health. This sequence joins TRBV7-2 and TRBJ2-5; D uncertain. This chain's CDR3 is CASSLGVEIETQYF. In DNA form, the CDR3 reads TGTGCCAGCAGCTTAGGGGTAGAAATCGAGACCCAGTACTTC.